This T cell receptor (beta chain) was identified during a study of T cells in Graves' hyperthyroidism and ophthalmopathy. Across the study: The blood sample was taken at first diagnosis, before treatment began.

Amplified TCR beta CDR3 regions came from RNA transcripts. With the HTBI primer set, the TCR CDR3 went through a first round of RT-PCR. Each CDR3 protein is one row after TCRdb ran MiXCR on the multiplex PCR reads. The repertoire holds about 760,000 distinct CDR3 sequences, with 30% to 40% as singletons. CDR3 size: 13 residues. V was trimmed by 5 bases and J by 2 bases, leaving 10 bases between them. In germline, CDR1 is SEHNR, CDR2 FQNEAQ (reference sequence). Study findings and constraints: Ophthalmopathy was distinguished from stable hyperthyroidism by 13 V-J signatures.

This clonotype came up many times. Its specificity is not known. The J gene is TRBJ2-7, the V gene TRBV7-9; D might be TRBD1 or TRBD2, each matching 5 bases. Sequenced input: blood. The TCR comes from a woman aged 35 to 49 with Graves' hyperthyroidism. The CDR3, as DNA: TGTGCCAGCAGCCCCACGGGGCCCTACGAGCAGTACTTC. Protein sequence: CASSPTGPYEQYF.